These 9 T cell receptor beta chains were sequenced from one sample in a study of Ad26.COV2.S vaccination and SARS-CoV-2 variants. Data came from immunoSEQ multiplex PCR; TCRdb stores just in-frame clones and leaves some out. The sample lists some 190,000 clones, around 90% seen once, with 5.5% to 6% in the top ten. Material: peripheral blood, obtained after recovery from COVID-19. The origin of the receptors is a human donor who had recovered from COVID-19.

This clone appeared a few times. CDR3 amino acids: CASSLFWDPGSNQPQHF. CDR3 bases: TGTGCCAGCAGTCTTTTCTGGGACCCGGGTAGCAATCAGCCCCAGCATTTT. The chain recombines TRBV6-6 with TRBJ1-5; D possibly corresponds to TRBD1 (5 bases). Germline CDR1 is MNHNY and CDR2 is SVGAGI (reference sequence). V was cut by 5 bases and J by 0 bases, with 17 bases left in between. The CDR3 is 17 residues long.

This clone was seen just once. The chain has TRBV7-9 and TRBJ1-4, with 8 bases fitting TRBD1. Trimming removed 4 bases from V and 8 bases from J; junction bases left unmatched: 6. This CDR3 has 14 residues. The V gene's germline CDR1 is SEHNR and CDR2 FQNEAQ (reference sequence). The CDR3 sequence: CASSSRTGWEKLFF. The CDR3 region has the DNA TGTGCCAGCAGCTCCCGGACAGGGTGGGAAAAACTGTTTTTT.

The chain combines TRBV7-9 with TRBJ2-3; 7 bases are a match to TRBD2. This CDR3 spans 12 amino acids. With V trimmed by 6 bases and J by 8 bases, 5 bases remained unmatched. Germline CDR1 is SEHNR and CDR2 is FQNEAQ (reference sequence). Here the CDR3 reads CASSPTSPTQYF. Written as DNA, the CDR3 is TGTGCCAGCAGTCCGACTAGCCCTACGCAGTATTTT.

The gene calls are TRBV2 and TRBJ2-1; the match to TRBD1 covers 8 bases. With 11 bases clipped from V and 10 bases from J, the junction kept 13 bases outside the gene matches. This CDR3 region has 13 residues. Germline CDR1 and CDR2: SNHLY and FYNNEI. The CDR3, as DNA: TGTGCCCGGACAGGGAGAGAGATTGGAGAGCAGTTCTTC. Amino acids: CARTGREIGEQFF.

This chain uses TRBV5-4 with TRBJ1-4, with 9 nucleotides matching TRBD1. The germline gives CDR1 SGHNT, CDR2 YYREEE (reference sequence). V gave up 0 bases and J gave up 8 bases; unmatched junction bases: 5. The CDR3 covers 15 residues. The CDR3 DNA follows: TGTGCCAGCAGCTTGGGCACCGGGACAGGGGAAAAACTGTTTTTT. Residues: CASSLGTGTGEKLFF.

This chain links TRBV4-2 with TRBJ2-1, with TRBD2 matching over 12 bases. The germline V gene encodes CDR1 LGHNA and CDR2 YNFKEQ. J lost 7 bases, V lost 2 bases, and 9 bases had no gene match. The CDR3 runs 17 residues. For the CDR3, the DNA is TGTGCCAGCAGCCAATTTTCGACTAGCGGGAGTGTAAATGAGCAGTTCTTC. Its protein product is CASSQFSTSGSVNEQFF.

The chain employs TRBV27 and TRBJ1-5; D unresolved. Germline assignment: CDR1 MNHEY and CDR2 SMNVEV (reference sequence). Trimming removed 5 bases from V and 2 bases from J, with 19 bases in between. This CDR3 spans 17 amino acids. DNA of the CDR3: TGTGCCAGCAGTAAAGTTACACTACTTGGGGGCAATCAGCCCCAGCATTTT. Protein product: CASSKVTLLGGNQPQHF.

This chain uses TRBV19 with TRBJ2-1; 8 bases are shared with TRBD2. Germline V gives CDR1 LNHDA, CDR2 SQIVND (reference sequence). This CDR3 is built from 16 residues. The V and J ends lost 3 bases and 2 bases, in that order; junction bases with no gene match: 6. CDR3 DNA: TGTGCCAGTAGTATGACGCGCGGGGGGCCCTACAATGAGCAGTTCTTC. Residues: CASSMTRGGPYNEQFF. Full variable domain (outside the CDR3, taken from reference TRBV19 and TRBJ2-1): DGGITQSPKYLFRKEGQNVTLSCEQNLNHDAMYWYRQDPGQGLRLIYYSQIVNDFQKGDIAEGYSVSREKKESFPLTVTSAQKNPTAFYLCASSMTRGGPYNEQFFGPGTRLTVL.

V usage is TRBV3-1 (or the pseudogene TRBV3-2) and J usage is TRBJ2-1; 8 nucleotides agree with TRBD1. CDR3 length: 15 residues. CDR1 is LGHDT and CDR2 is YNNKEL in the germline V gene (reference sequence). With V trimmed by 4 bases and J by 4 bases, 6 bases remained unmatched. CDR3 nucleotides: TGTGCCAGCAGCCTCACAGGGGGACTTTACAATGAGCAGTTCTTC. Its translation: CASSLTGGLYNEQFF.